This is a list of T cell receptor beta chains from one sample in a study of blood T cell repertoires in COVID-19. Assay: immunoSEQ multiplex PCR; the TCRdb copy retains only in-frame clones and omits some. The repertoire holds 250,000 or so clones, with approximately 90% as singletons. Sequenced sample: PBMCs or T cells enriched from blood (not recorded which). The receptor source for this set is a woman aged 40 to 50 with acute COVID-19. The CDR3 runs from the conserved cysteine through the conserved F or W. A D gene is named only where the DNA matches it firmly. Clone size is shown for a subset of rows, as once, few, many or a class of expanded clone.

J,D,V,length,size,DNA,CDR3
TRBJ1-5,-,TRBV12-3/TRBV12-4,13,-,TGTGCCAGCAGTTTAGTCAATCATCAGCCCCAGCATTTT,CASSLVNHQPQHF
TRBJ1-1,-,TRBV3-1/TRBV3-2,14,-,TGTGCCAGCAGCCGTTCGGGGATGAACACTGAAGCTTTCTTT,CASSRSGMNTEAFF
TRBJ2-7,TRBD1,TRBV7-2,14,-,TGTGCCAGCAGCGCCGGGACAGGGGCGTACGAGCAGTACTTC,CASSAGTGAYEQYF
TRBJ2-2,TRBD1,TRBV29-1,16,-,TGCAGCGTTGGGGGGACAGGGGGCCCGAACACCGGGGAGCTGTTTTTT,CSVGGTGGPNTGELFF
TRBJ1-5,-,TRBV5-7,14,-,TGTGCCAGCAAGCGGCAGGCTAAAAGGCAGCCCCAGCATTTT,CASKRQAKRQPQHF
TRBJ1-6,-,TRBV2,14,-,TGTGCCGTCCCGGCGGGCAGGCGATTTTCACCCCTCCACTTT,CAVPAGRRFSPLHF
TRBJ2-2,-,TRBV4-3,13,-,TGCGCCAGCAGCCAAGGACTCGTCAGGGAGCTGTTTTTT,CASSQGLVRELFF
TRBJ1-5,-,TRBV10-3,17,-,TGTGCCATCAGTGAGTCGTGGTCAGGGGTTAGCAATCAGCCCCAGCATTTT,CAISESWSGVSNQPQHF
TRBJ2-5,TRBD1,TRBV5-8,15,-,TGTGCCAGCAGCCCGGGACAGGGTGTTGTGGAGACCCAGTACTTC,CASSPGQGVVETQYF
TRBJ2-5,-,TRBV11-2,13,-,TGTGCCAGCAGCCCAATAGCGTCTGAGACCCAGTACTTC,CASSPIASETQYF
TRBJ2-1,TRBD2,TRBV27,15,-,TGTGCCAGCAGTTTCCCCCAGCGGGAGGGCCATGAGCAGTTCTTC,CASSFPQREGHEQFF
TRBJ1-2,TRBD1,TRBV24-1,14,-,TGTGCCACCAGTGACCGTACTACAGGGGACGTCTACACCTTC,CATSDRTTGDVYTF
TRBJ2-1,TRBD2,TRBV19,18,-,TGTGCCAGTATGAGCTTACTAGCGGGGATGAGCTCCTACAATGAGCAGTTCTTC,CASMSLLAGMSSYNEQFF
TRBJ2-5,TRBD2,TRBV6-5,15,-,TGTGCCAGCAGTTACGTGCCTAGCGGAGAAGAGACCCAGTACTTC,CASSYVPSGEETQYF
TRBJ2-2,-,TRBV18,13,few,TGTGCCAGCTCACCACCTATCACCGGGGAGCTGTTTTTT,CASSPPITGELFF
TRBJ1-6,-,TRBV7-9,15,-,TGTGCCAGCAGCGAAGAGAGCTCCTATAATTCACCCCTCCACTTT,CASSEESSYNSPLHF
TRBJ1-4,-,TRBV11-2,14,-,TGTGCCAGCAGCCCTACAGGGATACCCGAAAAACTGTTTTTT,CASSPTGIPEKLFF
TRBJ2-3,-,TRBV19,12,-,TGTGCCAGTAGTCTCAGCACAGATACGCAGTATTTT,CASSLSTDTQYF
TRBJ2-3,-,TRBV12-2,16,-,TGTGCAAGTCGCCGTCCCTGGCAAACAACCACAGATACGCAGTATTTT,CASRRPWQTTTDTQYF